Shown below are 29 T cell receptor beta chains from a single sample sequenced in a study of T cells in Graves' hyperthyroidism and ophthalmopathy. The TCR beta CDR3 regions underwent amplification using RNA transcripts as the source. Carried out on the TCR CDR3, a first-round RT-PCR used the HTBI primer set. TCRdb called the multiplex PCR reads again in MiXCR, with one record for every CDR3 protein. The data show 600,000 or so distinct CDR3 sequences, around 15% seen once. The sequenced sample was blood. These receptors all come from a woman in her 30s with Graves' hyperthyroidism.

CDR3 DNA: TGTGCCAGCAGCTTGACGGAAGCTAATGAAAAACTGTTTTTT. Its translation is CASSLTEANEKLFF. The chain couples TRBV7-8 to TRBJ1-4; D is uncertain. This CDR3 is built from 14 residues. Trimming left V 3 bases short and J 3 bases short, with 8 bases between. Germline assignment: CDR1 SGHVS and CDR2 FQNEAQ.

This clonotype has at least ten counts. The chain combines TRBV2 with TRBJ1-5; 7 nucleotides line up with TRBD1. Trimming at V came to 6 bases and at J to 3 bases, leaving 5 bases not matched to a gene. Germline V CDR1 and CDR2: SNHLY, FYNNEI. The CDR3 has 14 residues. This chain's CDR3 is CASSPGQINQPQHF. The CDR3 DNA reads TGTGCCAGCAGCCCGGGACAGATCAATCAGCCCCAGCATTTT.

At least ten counts were recorded for this clonotype. V usage is TRBV12-3 or TRBV12-4 and J usage is TRBJ1-1; D call uncertain. There are 15 residues in the CDR3. The V end lost 1 base, the J end lost 1 base, and 10 bases lay between the germline ends. The CDR3 loop reads CASSLVRGGNTEAFF. The CDR3 region has the DNA TGTGCCAGCAGTTTAGTGCGGGGTGGGAACACTGAAGCTTTCTTT.

The rearrangement links TRBV19 to TRBJ2-7, with D unclear. V lost 0 bases to trimming and J lost 0 bases, with 15 bases between them. The germline gives CDR1 LNHDA, CDR2 SQIVND (reference sequence). The CDR3 spans 17 residues. The CDR3 loop is CASSIDRTSPGSYEQYF. Here the CDR3 DNA reads TGTGCCAGTAGTATAGACCGGACGTCCCCGGGCTCCTACGAGCAGTACTTC. Variable domain in full (rest from reference TRBV19 and TRBJ2-7): DGGITQSPKYLFRKEGQNVTLSCEQNLNHDAMYWYRQDPGQGLRLIYYSQIVNDFQKGDIAEGYSVSREKKESFPLTVTSAQKNPTAFYLCASSIDRTSPGSYEQYFGPGTRLTVT.

Ten or more counts support this clonotype. The chain employs TRBV24-1 and TRBJ2-1; D call uncertain. Germline values: CDR1 KGHDR, CDR2 SFDVKD. Trimming removed 5 bases from V and 5 bases from J, with 15 bases in between. There are 15 residues in the CDR3. DNA of the CDR3: TGTGCCACCAGTGCCCCTGCCGGTCTCGACAATGAGCAGTTCTTC. It is translated as CATSAPAGLDNEQFF.

This clonotype was counted between two and nine times. The V call is TRBV27, the J call TRBJ2-5; D possibly matches TRBD1 or TRBD2 (5 bases each). The CDR3 loop spans 17 amino acids. V lost 8 bases and J 1 base, leaving 23 bases between the germline ends. CDR1 MNHEY and CDR2 SMNVEV come from the germline V gene (reference sequence). CDR3 coding DNA: TGTGCCAGCCGGAGATCAGGGTATAGGGAGATCCAAGAGACCCAGTACTTC. Translated: CASRRSGYREIQETQYF.

This chain joins TRBV7-3 and TRBJ1-6; 9 nucleotides align to TRBD1. Germline CDR1 is SGHTA and CDR2 is FQGTGA. Trimming cost V 4 bases and J 10 bases; bases outside gene matches: 8. This CDR3 spans 15 amino acids. CDR3 nucleotide sequence: TGTGCCAGCAGCTCTCAGGGACAGGGACGATCACCCCTCCACTTT. Translation gives CASSSQGQGRSPLHF.

This clonotype has at least ten counts. This sequence joins TRBV2 and TRBJ2-3; 9 positions agree with TRBD1. Per germline, CDR1 SNHLY and CDR2 FYNNEI. The CDR3 is made up of 16 amino acids. The trim removed 8 bases at V and 5 bases at J, leaving 14 bases unmatched. Here the CDR3 DNA reads TGTGCCAGCGCCTTATACCGGGACAGGGTTATAGATACGCAGTATTTT. It is translated as CASALYRDRVIDTQYF. Based on the CDR3 plus reference TRBV2 and TRBJ2-3, the full variable domain is EPEVTQTPSHQVTQMGQEVILRCVPISNHLYFYWYRQILGQKVEFLVSFYNNEISEKSEIFDDQFSVERPDGSNFTLKIRSTKLEDSAMYFCASALYRDRVIDTQYFGPGTRLTVL.

V usage is TRBV11-2 and J usage is TRBJ2-2; maybe TRBD1 (5 bases). The CDR3 sequence is 13 residues long. The germline V and J ends were trimmed by 5 bases and 7 bases, with 11 bases remaining between them. Germline CDR1 is SGHAT and CDR2 is FQNNGV. The chain's CDR3 is CASSPQGDGELFF. CDR3 bases: TGTGCCAGCAGCCCCCAAGGGGACGGGGAGCTGTTTTTT.

This clonotype was counted only a few times. The CDR3 region is CASSSGTGDGNTIYF. The CDR3 bases are TGTGCCAGCAGCAGCGGGACAGGGGATGGAAACACCATATATTTT. The rearrangement joins TRBV11-2 to TRBJ1-3; TRBD1 aligns across 10 bases. Germline V gene data show CDR1 as SGHAT and CDR2 as FQNNGV. The CDR3 is 15 residues long. V lost 5 bases to trimming and J lost 3 bases; unmatched junction nucleotides: 4.

This clonotype showed up many times. This chain connects TRBV5-8 to TRBJ2-1; 7 nucleotides line up with TRBD1. The V gene's germline CDR1 is SGHTS and CDR2 YDEGEE. The CDR3 is 15 residues long. Trimming cost V 4 bases and J 4 bases; bases outside gene matches: 8. The CDR3 region has the DNA TGTGCCAGCAGCCCCCGACAGGGTACGTACAATGAGCAGTTCTTC. It codes for CASSPRQGTYNEQFF.

The CDR3 DNA sequence: TGCGCCAGCAGCCGAGTGGGGGACAATGAGCAGTTCTTC. It specifies CASSRVGDNEQFF. The rearrangement uses TRBV4-1 and TRBJ2-1; D tentatively fits TRBD1 or TRBD2 (5 bases each). Looked up from germline, CDR1 is MGHRA and CDR2 is YSYEKL. This CDR3 has 13 residues. The V and J ends lost 4 bases and 5 bases respectively, with 9 bases between them.

The sample holds many counts of this clonotype. The V gene is TRBV5-5, the J gene TRBJ2-7, with TRBD1 identical over 7 bases. Germline lookup yields CDR1 SGHKS and CDR2 YYEKEE (reference sequence). The CDR3 covers 15 residues. The J segment lost 7 bases and the V segment lost 1 base, leaving 11 bases of the junction unmatched. CDR3 in DNA: TGTGCCAGCAGCTTGAGTCCGGGACAGCTTAGTGAGCAGTACTTC. Its translation: CASSLSPGQLSEQYF.

This clonotype appeared a few times. The V and J genes are TRBV18 and TRBJ2-1; D is uncertain. V was pared by 2 bases and J by 3 bases, with 5 bases between. This CDR3 has 13 amino acids. The germline V gene encodes CDR1 KGHSH and CDR2 LQKENI. The CDR3: CASSPALYNEQFF. In DNA form, the CDR3 reads TGTGCCAGCTCACCAGCCCTCTACAATGAGCAGTTCTTC.

This clonotype was picked up a small number of times. V is TRBV29-1 and J is TRBJ2-7; no reliable D call. The CDR3 has 11 residues. Germline loops: CDR1 SQVTM, CDR2 ANQGSEA. Trimming stripped 4 bases from V and 0 bases from J, with 4 bases between. The CDR3 DNA is TGCAGCGTTGGAACCTCCTACGAGCAGTACTTC. This translates into CSVGTSYEQYF.

About this clonotype: A much larger clone differs from this one at a single base, so this may be a read error. The chain recombines TRBV29-1 with TRBJ1-2, with D uncertain. Germline CDR1 is SQVTM and CDR2 is ANQGSEA. The CDR3 spans 12 residues. This CDR3 is CSVRTGNYGHTF. Here the CDR3 DNA reads TGCAGCGTAAGAACCGGGAACTATGGCCACACCTTC.

About this clonotype itself: One end of the junction does not line up with germline, which may come from a read error. The chain is built from TRBV11-2 and TRBJ1-1; D call uncertain. Germline CDR1 reads SGHAT; CDR2 reads FQNNGV. This CDR3 spans 14 amino acids. CDR3 sequence (DNA): TGTGCCGGCAGCTTAGGTCCAGGTAACACTGAAGCTTTCTTT. Amino acids: CAGSLGPGNTEAFF.

For this clonotype: A junction end diverges from the germline sequence, so it may reflect a read error. The V call is TRBV5-1, the J call TRBJ2-5; possible D gene TRBD1, 7 bases. CDR1 is SGHRS, CDR2 YFSETQ, per germline. This CDR3 is 15 amino acids long. CDR3: CASSSANQGGETRYF. CDR3 nucleotides: TGCGCCAGCAGCTCGGCTAATCAGGGGGGAGAGACCCGGTACTTC.

This clonotype was seen at least ten times. V is TRBV30 and J is TRBJ1-1; unclear D gene. The CDR3 is 13 residues long. Germline-derived CDR1 and CDR2 are GTSNPN and SVGIG (reference sequence). Trimming removed 4 bases at V and 4 bases at J, with 13 bases between. For the CDR3, the DNA is TGTGCCTGGACCCGAGGGAGTACCACTGAAGCTTTCTTT. Its translation: CAWTRGSTTEAFF.

Many counts were recorded for this clonotype. This CDR3 is CASSLTGLYGYTF. The CDR3 nucleotides read TGTGCCAGCAGCTTAACAGGACTCTATGGCTACACCTTC. The rearrangement links TRBV11-1 to TRBJ1-2; possibly TRBD1 for D (5 bases). V shed 2 bases and J shed 4 bases, with 8 bases lying between them. The CDR3 is made up of 13 amino acids. Germline V gives CDR1 SGHAT, CDR2 FQDESV (reference sequence).

This clonotype was observed at least ten times. The chain joins TRBV6-1 to TRBJ1-5; 9 nucleotides match TRBD1. In germline, CDR1 is MNHNS, CDR2 SASEGT. J was trimmed by 0 bases and V by 8 bases; bases with no gene match: 17. This CDR3 is 19 amino acids long. CDR3 in amino acids: CASGGISGQGFYSNQPQHF. CDR3 coding DNA: TGTGCCAGCGGGGGCATTTCGGGACAGGGATTCTATAGCAATCAGCCCCAGCATTTT.

This clonotype was seen once. The V and J genes are TRBV11-2 and TRBJ2-1; D unresolved. CDR3 size: 15 residues. Trimming removed 1 base from V and 8 bases from J, with 15 bases in between. Germline V gene data show CDR1 as SGHAT and CDR2 as FQNNGV. Here the CDR3 reads CASSLAGRAADEQFF. The CDR3 bases are TGTGCCAGCAGCTTAGCTGGAAGGGCCGCCGATGAGCAGTTCTTC.

This clonotype was found a few times. The chain employs TRBV10-3 and TRBJ2-3, with D perhaps TRBD1 (6 bases). The CDR3 has 17 residues. The V gene's germline CDR1 is ENHRY and CDR2 SYGVKD. V was pared by 6 bases and J by 2 bases, with 21 bases between. The CDR3 loop reads CAISDSRVGTPTDTQYF. DNA of the CDR3: TGTGCCATCAGCGATAGTCGTGTCGGGACACCCACAGATACGCAGTATTTT.

Concerning this clonotype: An end of the junction differs from the germline gene, which may be a read error. The chain carries TRBV12-3 or TRBV12-4 and TRBJ2-1; no reliable D call. The CDR3 is 14 amino acids. DNA for the CDR3: TGTGACAGCAGTCCCTTGGCGGCCTACAATGAGCAGTTCTTC. It specifies CDSSPLAAYNEQFF.

This clonotype was counted at least ten times. V and J are TRBV20-1 and TRBJ2-7; 9 bases map to TRBD2. V shed 6 bases and J 3 bases; nucleotides not matched to a gene: 15. This CDR3 is 16 amino acids long. The V gene's germline CDR1 is DFQATT and CDR2 SNEGSKA (reference sequence). This CDR3 reads CSARPDQGLALYEQYF. DNA for the CDR3: TGCAGTGCCCGACCCGATCAGGGACTAGCACTCTACGAGCAGTACTTC.

This clonotype was seen only a few times. This rearrangement joins TRBV12-3 or TRBV12-4 to TRBJ2-1, with TRBD2 identical over 10 bases. The CDR3 spans 15 residues. The J segment lost 6 bases and the V segment lost 5 bases, leaving 7 bases of the junction unmatched. The CDR3 here is CASSPTSGYFNEQFF. The CDR3 DNA sequence: TGTGCCAGCAGTCCGACTAGCGGGTACTTCAATGAGCAGTTCTTC.

This clonotype has at least ten counts. V is TRBV20-1 and J is TRBJ2-7; TRBD2 matches 11 bases. This CDR3 comprises 14 residues. V dropped 2 bases and J dropped 4; count of bases not matched to a gene: 4. Germline V CDR1 and CDR2: DFQATT, SNEGSKA (reference sequence). In DNA form, the CDR3 reads TGCAGTGCTAGATCAAGACTAGCGGGATACGAGCAGTACTTC. This encodes CSARSRLAGYEQYF.

The V gene is TRBV3-1, the J gene TRBJ2-3; tentative D call: TRBD2 (6 bases). V lost 4 bases, J lost 5 bases, and 19 bases lay in between. Germline CDR1 reads LGHDT; CDR2 reads YNNKEL (reference sequence). This CDR3 is built from 16 residues. The CDR3 DNA is TGTGCCAGCAGCCGGAGGGGCCAGGAGAGTCAAGATACGCAGTATTTT. It codes for CASSRRGQESQDTQYF.

This sequence joins TRBV28 and TRBJ1-2; possible D gene TRBD1, 6 bases. Trimming removed 5 bases from V and 4 bases from J, with 17 bases in between. CDR3 length: 15 residues. Germline values: CDR1 MDHEN, CDR2 SYDVKM. This CDR3 is CASSPLGGRGYGYTF. The CDR3 DNA sequence: TGTGCCAGCAGTCCCTTAGGGGGAAGAGGCTATGGCTACACCTTC.